Presented here are 29 T cell receptor beta chains from one specimen sequenced in a study of blood T cells in healthy people across ages. The second PCR ran about 6 to 11 cycles with a sample-barcoded 5' primer and J-beta primers. TCRdb analysed the 5' RACE reads with MiXCR anew, one entry per CDR3 protein. The profile shows hundreds of thousands of distinct CDR3 sequences, under 30% of them singletons. Sequencing used blood. The receptors originated from a woman of 80 years or more in good health.

With respect to this clonotype: This may come from a read error, since a much larger clone is one base off. This chain links TRBV6-2 or TRBV6-3 with TRBJ2-1; 15 nucleotides align to TRBD2. CDR1 and CDR2 from the germline V gene are MNHEY and SVGEGT. Trimming cost V 6 bases and J 2 bases; bases outside gene matches: 5. The CDR3 loop spans 17 amino acids. The CDR3 protein is CASRPWTSGGAYNEQFF. The CDR3 bases are TGTGCCAGCAGACCTTGGACTAGCGGGGGGGCCTACAATGAGCAGTTCTTC.

This clonotype has a count of ten or more. The chain has TRBV11-2 and TRBJ2-2; 8 bases line up with TRBD1. CDR1 and CDR2 (germline): SGHAT, FQNNGV. The trim removed 2 bases at V and 6 bases at J, leaving 14 bases unmatched. CDR3 length equals 18 residues. CDR3 amino acids: CASSLLIGQGGGAGELFF. The DNA for the CDR3 is TGTGCCAGCAGCTTATTGATCGGACAGGGTGGAGGAGCCGGGGAGCTGTTTTTT.

The V gene is TRBV10-3, the J gene TRBJ2-1; 7 bases align to TRBD2. The ends lost 4 bases at V and 4 bases at J; junction bases unmatched: 7. There are 15 residues in the CDR3. CDR1 is ENHRY and CDR2 is SYGVKD in the germline V gene. CDR3 residues: CAISVSGGIYNEQFF. CDR3 nucleotides: TGTGCCATCAGTGTATCGGGGGGAATATACAATGAGCAGTTCTTC.

This clonotype showed up many times. The chain carries TRBV29-1 and TRBJ2-7; 10 bases match TRBD1. This CDR3 is 14 amino acids long. Looked up from germline, CDR1 is SQVTM and CDR2 is ANQGSEA. Trimming at V came to 3 bases and at J to 5 bases, leaving 7 bases not matched to a gene. CDR3 sequence: CSVDTGTGVNEQYF. The CDR3 nucleotides are TGCAGCGTTGATACGGGGACAGGGGTGAACGAGCAGTACTTC.

In this sample, this clonotype turned up many times. A much larger clone differs from this one at a single base, so this may be a read error. This chain's CDR3 is CASRASGTSGYTF. The CDR3 bases are TGTGCCAGCAGGGCCTCCGGGACATCTGGCTACACCTTC. J is TRBJ1-2 and V is TRBV25-1; D is possibly TRBD1 (6 bases). The germline V and J ends were trimmed by 6 bases and 7 bases, with 15 bases remaining between them. The V gene's germline CDR1 is MGHDK and CDR2 SYGVNS. The CDR3 has 13 residues.

This clonotype came up many times. This chain joins TRBV7-9 and TRBJ2-7; no reliable D call. Deletions cut 1 base from V and 6 bases from J, with 7 bases between. Germline V gene sequence: CDR1 SEHNR, CDR2 FQNEAQ (reference sequence). The CDR3 length is 12 residues. CDR3 sequence: CASSLGSGEQYF. The CDR3 DNA reads TGTGCCAGCAGCTTAGGGTCGGGCGAGCAGTACTTC.

This clonotype appeared a single time. This CDR3 reads CSVGGGGPYEQYF. DNA for the CDR3: TGCAGTGTAGGGGGGGGCGGTCCGTACGAGCAGTACTTC. The V gene is TRBV20-1, the J gene TRBJ2-4; TRBD2 might be the D (7 bases). The J call may be wrong; the DNA end is better matched by TRBJ2-7. The germline V gene has CDR1 DFQATT and CDR2 SNEGSKA (reference sequence). The CDR3 consists of 13 residues.

The chain has TRBV20-1 and TRBJ1-2; 10 bases are shared with TRBD1. The CDR3 is made up of 13 amino acids. CDR1 is DFQATT and CDR2 is SNEGSKA in the germline V gene (reference sequence). With 6 bases clipped from V and 3 bases from J, the junction kept 4 bases outside the gene matches. CDR3 region: CSAYGTGDYGYTF. CDR3 bases: TGCAGTGCCTACGGGACAGGGGACTATGGCTACACCTTC.

The CDR3 loop is CAWSPHRVANEKLFF. CDR3 nucleotide sequence: TGTGCCTGGAGTCCACACAGGGTAGCTAATGAAAAACTGTTTTTT. This sequence joins TRBV30 and TRBJ1-4; possibly TRBD1 for D (6 bases). Per the germline V gene, CDR1 is GTSNPN and CDR2 is SVGIG (reference sequence). This CDR3 spans 15 amino acids. V gave up 2 bases and J gave up 3 bases, with 13 bases separating them.

On this clonotype itself: With a much larger clone just one base away, this may be a read error. V and J are TRBV28 and TRBJ2-1; no firm D call. The better agreement between TRBJ2-7 and the DNA end casts doubt on the J call. This CDR3 spans 12 amino acids. CDR1 and CDR2 from the germline V gene are MDHEN and SYDVKM. CDR3 amino acids: CASSFRRAEQYF. The CDR3 coding sequence is TGTGCCAGCAGTTTTCGACGAGCCGAGCAGTACTTC.

Details on this clonotype: This could be a read error, since a much larger clone is one nucleotide away. The rearrangement joins TRBV20-1 to TRBJ1-2, with D maybe TRBD1 (6 bases). Germline assignment: CDR1 DFQATT and CDR2 SNEGSKA (reference sequence). This CDR3 spans 13 amino acids. Trimming shortened V by 3 bases and J by 5 bases, and 13 bases separated the two germline ends. CDR3 in DNA: TGCAGTGCTAGGGCGGGACAATGGTATGGCTACACCTTC. This encodes CSARAGQWYGYTF.

This clonotype was found many times. The genes are TRBV20-1 and TRBJ1-5; a weak D match, TRBD1 (6 bases). This CDR3 region has 15 residues. Trimming pared 5 bases from V and 3 bases from J, leaving 17 bases between. Per the germline V gene, CDR1 is DFQATT and CDR2 is SNEGSKA (reference sequence). CDR3 sequence (DNA): TGCAGTGCTCCGACAGGCCAGGGGCCCAATCAGCCCCAGCATTTT. This codes for CSAPTGQGPNQPQHF.

The J gene is TRBJ2-3, the V gene TRBV2, with D unresolved. This CDR3 has 15 residues. Trimming stripped 7 bases from V and 4 bases from J, with 18 bases between. CDR1 is SNHLY, CDR2 FYNNEI, per germline. Here the CDR3 DNA reads TGTGCCAGCACTAGACAACATCAGGCTTCAGATACGCAGTATTTT. Translated: CASTRQHQASDTQYF.

The chain carries TRBV4-1 and TRBJ1-5; D uncertain. CDR3 length: 15 amino acids. Trimming shortened V by 0 bases and J by 7 bases, and 13 bases separated the two germline ends. Germline V CDR1 and CDR2: MGHRA, YSYEKL. CDR3 residues: CASSQDTGWIQPQHF. The CDR3 DNA reads as TGCGCCAGCAGCCAAGACACCGGCTGGATACAGCCCCAGCATTTT.

Comments on this clonotype: One base away lies a much larger clone, so this may be a sequencing read error. The rearrangement joins TRBV5-1 to TRBJ2-1, with TRBD1 matching 7 bases. The germline V gene encodes CDR1 SGHRS and CDR2 YFSETQ. Trimming cost V 4 bases and J 13 bases; bases outside gene matches: 14. This CDR3 region has 14 residues. The CDR3 loop reads CASSEATGRETQFF. CDR3 nucleotides: TGCGCCAGCAGCGAAGCGACAGGGAGAGAGACCCAGTTCTTC.

This clonotype was detected only a few times. The rearrangement uses TRBV4-3 and TRBJ2-4, with D perhaps TRBD1 (6 bases). The J call may be faulty, since TRBJ2-5 better matches the DNA end. Germline-derived CDR1 and CDR2 are LGHNA and YSLEER. This CDR3 contains 13 residues. The CDR3 here is CASSLDRTETQYF. CDR3 DNA sequence: TGCGCCAGCAGCCTCGACAGGACGGAGACCCAGTACTTC.

This clonotype came up a few times. This rearrangement joins TRBV7-8 to TRBJ2-7; TRBD2 is a possible D gene (6 bases). Between the trimmed V and J ends, which lost 5 bases and 4 bases, there was a span of 15 bases. The CDR3 has 14 amino acids. Per germline, CDR1 SGHVS and CDR2 FQNEAQ. CDR3 nucleotide sequence: TGTGCCAGCAGCCGGTTGGCGGGGTATTACGAGCAGTACTTC. This translates into CASSRLAGYYEQYF.

This clonotype has a count of ten or more. The chain carries TRBV24-1 and TRBJ1-2, with TRBD1 as a possible D gene (5 bases). In germline, CDR1 is KGHDR, CDR2 SFDVKD. Trimming shortened V by 4 bases and J by 4 bases, and 12 bases separated the two germline ends. The CDR3 has 14 residues. The CDR3 spells CATSERDRAYGYTF. The CDR3 coding sequence is TGTGCCACCAGTGAACGGGACCGAGCCTATGGCTACACCTTC.

This clonotype was found a few times. This may arise from a read error, as a much more abundant clone is one base away. The chain couples TRBV9 to TRBJ2-7, with TRBD1 identical over 10 bases. Looked up from germline, CDR1 is SGDLS and CDR2 is YYNGEE. The CDR3 length is 15 residues. The CDR3: CASGVGDRGFTEQYF. CDR3 nucleotides: TGTGCCAGCGGCGTCGGGGACAGGGGTTTTACAGAGCAGTACTTC.

Concerning this clonotype: At one end the junction does not follow the germline gene, possibly because of a read error. The genes are TRBV20-1 and TRBJ2-2; 7 bases line up with TRBD2. This CDR3 has 15 amino acids. Germline CDR1 is DFQATT and CDR2 is SNEGSKA (reference sequence). The CDR3: CSARVSGDNTGELFF. The CDR3 coding sequence is TGCAGTGCTAGGGTGAGCGGGGATAACACCGGGGAGCTGTTCTTT.

This clonotype was found a few times. The chain joins TRBV3-1 to TRBJ1-1; possible D gene TRBD1, 6 bases. V was shortened by 7 bases and J by 2 bases, with 14 bases between the two germline ends. CDR3 size: 14 residues. The V gene's germline CDR1 is LGHDT and CDR2 YNNKEL (reference sequence). The DNA of the CDR3 is TGTGCCAGCATCGGTCGGGACACAAACACTGAAGCTTTCTTT. Encoded protein: CASIGRDTNTEAFF.

The chain uses TRBV7-8 and TRBJ2-1, with no clear D. Deletions cut 2 bases from V and 8 bases from J, with 16 bases between. Germline CDR1 is SGHVS and CDR2 is FQNEAQ. The CDR3 runs 15 residues. The CDR3 DNA sequence: TGTGCCAGCAGCTTATCCCGAACTCTTGGCGATGAGCAGTTCTTC. Amino acids: CASSLSRTLGDEQFF.

Ten or more counts support this clonotype. The chain combines TRBV20-1 with TRBJ2-1; 14 positions agree with TRBD2. V trimming: 5 bases; J trimming: 9 bases; junction bases outside the gene matches: 6. The CDR3 totals 14 residues. Germline V lookup: CDR1 DFQATT, CDR2 SNEGSKA (reference sequence). The CDR3 bases are TGCAGTGCTTGGACTAGCGGGGGGCGGCCTGAGCAGTTCTTC. The encoded protein is CSAWTSGGRPEQFF.

This clonotype was detected only once. The chain carries TRBV5-1 and TRBJ2-7; D gene ambiguous. The CDR3 has 15 residues. Germline V gene sequence: CDR1 SGHRS, CDR2 YFSETQ. Trimming shortened V by 4 bases and J by 1 base, and 15 bases separated the two germline ends. CDR3 in amino acids: CASSADELYSYEQYF. The CDR3 bases are TGCGCCAGCAGCGCCGACGAGCTATATTCCTACGAGCAGTACTTC.

About this clonotype: The junction departs from germline at one end; a sequencing error may be responsible. The chain carries TRBV25-1 and TRBJ2-5; 10 nucleotides agree with TRBD2. The CDR3 extends over 16 amino acids. Germline values: CDR1 MGHDK, CDR2 SYGVNS. The CDR3: CASSNLAGVAQEAQYF. CDR3 in DNA: TGTGCCAGCAGTAACCTAGCGGGGGTGGCTCAAGAGGCCCAGTACTTC.

This clonotype was seen ten or more times. The V gene is TRBV25-1, the J gene TRBJ2-6; D is perhaps TRBD1 (5 bases). This CDR3 comprises 17 residues. Germline CDR1 is MGHDK and CDR2 is SYGVNS. Trimming shortened V by 1 base and J by 0 bases, and 10 bases separated the two germline ends. The CDR3 DNA reads as TGTGCCAGCAGTGAATGGGGCCTTTACTCTGGGGCCAACGTCCTGACTTTC. Its protein product is CASSEWGLYSGANVLTF.

This clonotype was found many times. The rearrangement links TRBV12-3 or TRBV12-4 to TRBJ2-7, with 10 bases aligning to TRBD1. The trim removed 4 bases at V and 3 bases at J, leaving 6 bases unmatched. This CDR3 comprises 15 residues. The CDR3 sequence: CASSSPGTGVYEQYF. CDR3 DNA: TGTGCCAGCAGTTCACCCGGGACAGGGGTCTACGAGCAGTACTTC.

This clonotype was observed at least ten times. The rearrangement joins TRBV27 to TRBJ1-2; perhaps TRBD1 as D (6 bases). This CDR3 is 16 amino acids long. Per the germline V gene, CDR1 is MNHEY and CDR2 is SMNVEV (reference sequence). V lost 8 bases to trimming and J lost 1 base, with 20 bases between them. CDR3 nucleotides: TGTGCCAGCGGTACAGGGACAACTTGGGATAACTATGGCTACACCTTC. Translated, it gives CASGTGTTWDNYGYTF.

This clonotype was recorded many times. The chain has TRBV14 and TRBJ2-3, with 7 positions matching TRBD1. Germline V CDR1 and CDR2: SGHDN, FVKESK. The CDR3 consists of 15 residues. The V and J ends lost 4 bases and 2 bases, in that order; junction bases with no gene match: 6. CDR3 region: CASSLLGQNTDTQYF. CDR3 coding DNA: TGTGCCAGCAGCCTGTTGGGACAGAACACAGATACGCAGTATTTT. Variable domain in full (rest from reference TRBV14 and TRBJ2-3): EAGVTQFPSHSVIEKGQTVTLRCDPISGHDNLYWYRRVMGKEIKFLLHFVKESKQDESGMPNNRFLAERTGGTYSTLKVQPAELEDSGVYFCASSLLGQNTDTQYFGPGTRLTVL.